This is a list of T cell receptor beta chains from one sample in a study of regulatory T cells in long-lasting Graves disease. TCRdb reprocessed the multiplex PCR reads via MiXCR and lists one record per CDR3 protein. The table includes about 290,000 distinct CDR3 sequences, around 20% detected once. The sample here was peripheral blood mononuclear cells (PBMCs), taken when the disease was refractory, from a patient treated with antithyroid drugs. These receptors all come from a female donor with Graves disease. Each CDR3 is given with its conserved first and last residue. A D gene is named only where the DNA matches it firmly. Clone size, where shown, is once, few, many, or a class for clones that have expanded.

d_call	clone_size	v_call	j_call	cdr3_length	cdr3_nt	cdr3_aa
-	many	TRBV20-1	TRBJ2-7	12	TGCAGTGCTATGCGGGACATTGGCGAGCAGTACTTC	CSAMRDIGEQYF
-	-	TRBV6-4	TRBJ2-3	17	TGTGCCAGCAGTTACGCTTATTTCCGAACGCTCACAGATACGCAGTATTTT	CASSYAYFRTLTDTQYF
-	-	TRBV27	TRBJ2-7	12	TGTGCCAGCAGCGGGACTTCCTACGAGCAGTACTTC	CASSGTSYEQYF
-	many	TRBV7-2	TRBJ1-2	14	TGTGCCAGCAGCTTATACGACAGCAGCTATGGCTACACCTTC	CASSLYDSSYGYTF
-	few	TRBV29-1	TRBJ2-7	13	TGCAGCGTTGCCCCGTCGCGAGCGAACGAGCAGTACTTC	CSVAPSRANEQYF
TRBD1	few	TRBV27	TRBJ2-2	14	TGTGCCAGCAGTCCGGGACAGGGTTACGGGGAGCTGTTTTTT	CASSPGQGYGELFF
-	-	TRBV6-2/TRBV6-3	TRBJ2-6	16	TGTGCCAGCAGTGAGAACAAGGCCTCTGGGGCCAACGTCCTGACTTTC	CASSENKASGANVLTF
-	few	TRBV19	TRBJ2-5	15	TGTGCCAGTAGTATTTTAGGACAGCCTGAAGAGACCCAGTACTTC	CASSILGQPEETQYF
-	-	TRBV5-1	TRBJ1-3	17	TGCGCCAGCAGCAGGGCCGGCGGACTTTACTCTGGAAACACCATATATTTT	CASSRAGGLYSGNTIYF
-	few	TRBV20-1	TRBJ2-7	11	TGCAGTGCTAGGGTACACTACGAGCAGTACTTC	CSARVHYEQYF
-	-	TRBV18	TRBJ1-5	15	TGTGCCAGCTCACCACAGGGTTCTAACGATCAGCCCCAGCATTTT	CASSPQGSNDQPQHF
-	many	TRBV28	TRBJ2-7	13	TGTGCCAGCAGTTCACGGTCGATGTACGAGCAGTACTTC	CASSSRSMYEQYF
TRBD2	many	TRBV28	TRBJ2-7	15	TGTGCCAGCAGTTCACCGGGACTACAACCCCACGAGCAGTACTTC	CASSSPGLQPHEQYF
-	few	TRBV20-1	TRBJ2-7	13	TGCAGTGCGCGACAGGCCGAACGCTACGAGCAGTACTTC	CSARQAERYEQYF
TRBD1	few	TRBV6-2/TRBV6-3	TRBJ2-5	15	TGTGCCAGCAGTTATTCAGGACAGGGTGGCGAGACCCAGTACTTC	CASSYSGQGGETQYF
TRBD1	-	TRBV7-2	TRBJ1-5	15	TGTGCCAGCAGCTTATGGGGACAGAGCAATCAGCCCCAGCATTTT	CASSLWGQSNQPQHF
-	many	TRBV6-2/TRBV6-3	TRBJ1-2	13	TGTGCCAGCAGTCGTGGCATGGGAGGTGGCTACACCTTC	CASSRGMGGGYTF
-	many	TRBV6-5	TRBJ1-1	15	TGTGCCAGCAGTTACTCGATGTTGCTCGCACCTGAAGCTTTCTTT	CASSYSMLLAPEAFF
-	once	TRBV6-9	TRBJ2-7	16	TGTGCCAGCAGTTACGGTGAATGGGCCCTGAACTACGAGCAGTACTTC	CASSYGEWALNYEQYF
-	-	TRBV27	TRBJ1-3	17	TGTGCCAGCAGTCCCAACGCCCAGTTCCTGCTCGGAAACACCATATATTTT	CASSPNAQFLLGNTIYF
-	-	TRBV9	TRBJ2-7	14	TGTGCCAGCAGCCCCGAACGGGGACCCTACGAGCAGTACTTC	CASSPERGPYEQYF
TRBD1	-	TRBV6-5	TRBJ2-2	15	TGTGCCAGCAGCTACAGGGGGCCGAGGACCGGGGAGCTGTTTTTT	CASSYRGPRTGELFF
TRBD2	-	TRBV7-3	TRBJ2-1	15	TGTGCCAGCAGCTCGACTAGCGAATTCTACAATGAGCAGTTCTTC	CASSSTSEFYNEQFF
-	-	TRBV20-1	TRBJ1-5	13	TGCAGTGCTAGTCAGGGAGCGGGGCAGCCCCAGCATTTT	CSASQGAGQPQHF
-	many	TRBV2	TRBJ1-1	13	TGTGCCAGCAAGGCAGGGGCTAACACTGAAGCTTTCTTT	CASKAGANTEAFF
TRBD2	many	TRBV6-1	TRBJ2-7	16	TGTGCCAGCAGTGAAGGAATGGGGGGGATCCTCGGCGAGCAGTACTTC	CASSEGMGGILGEQYF
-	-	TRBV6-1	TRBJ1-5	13	TGTGCCAGCAGCGTAACCACCAATCAGCCCCAGCATTTT	CASSVTTNQPQHF
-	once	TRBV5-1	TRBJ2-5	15	TGCGCCAGCAGCTTGGATGGCAGGGTGCAAGAGACCCAGTACTTC	CASSLDGRVQETQYF
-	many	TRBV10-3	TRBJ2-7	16	TGTGCCATCAGTGAGTCGTGGCAGGAGTGGGGTTACGAGCAGTACTTC	CAISESWQEWGYEQYF
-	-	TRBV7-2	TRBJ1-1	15	TGTGCCAGCAGCTTAGCCTCGGGGGGTATCACTGAAGCTTTCTTT	CASSLASGGITEAFF
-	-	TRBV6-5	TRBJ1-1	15	TGTGCCAGCAGTTACTCGAATTTAGTTAACACTGAAGCTTTCTTT	CASSYSNLVNTEAFF
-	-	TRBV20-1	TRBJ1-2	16	TGCAGTGCTAGAACCGGGGCGGGGGCGGAGGGGAACGGCTACACCTTC	CSARTGAGAEGNGYTF
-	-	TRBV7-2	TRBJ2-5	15	TGTGCCAGCAGCTTAGGCGGGAAGGGCGAAGAGACCCAGTACTTC	CASSLGGKGEETQYF